Listed below are T cell receptor beta chains from one sample, sequenced in a study of CD8+ T cells in alopecia areata. Assay used: immunoSEQ multiplex PCR; TCRdb lists only in-frame clones, some missing. The sample holds 80,000 to 100,000 clones; around 40% are singletons and the top ten take roughly 18%. Sequenced here: CD8+ T cells sorted from blood, sampled at week 24, from a patient treated with tofacitinib. The origin of the receptors is a human donor with alopecia areata. Each CDR3 is given with its conserved first and last residue. D genes are given only for firm matches. Clone sizes are given selectively: once, few, many, or a class where the clone is expanded.

D gene	V gene	J gene	clone size	CDR3 protein	CDR3 DNA
-	TRBV15	TRBJ1-1	-	CATSREFQGGVNTEAFF	TGTGCCACCAGCAGAGAATTCCAAGGTGGGGTGAACACTGAAGCTTTCTTT
-	TRBV4-2	TRBJ1-5	-	CASSQEGQGQPQHF	TGTGCCAGCAGCCAAGAGGGGCAAGGTCAGCCCCAGCATTTT
-	TRBV15	TRBJ2-1	-	CATREAPYNEQFF	TGTGCCACCAGGGAGGCTCCCTACAATGAGCAGTTCTTC
-	TRBV10-2	TRBJ2-7	-	CASSSTLEQYF	TGCGCCAGCAGTTCCACCCTCGAGCAGTACTTC
TRBD2	TRBV4-3	TRBJ2-1	-	CASSQVRWSGRRGNEQFF	TGCGCCAGCAGCCAAGTCAGGTGGAGCGGGAGAAGAGGCAATGAGCAGTTCTTC
-	TRBV4-1	TRBJ1-1	-	CASSQANTEAFF	TGCGCCAGCAGCCAAGCGAACACTGAAGCTTTCTTT
-	TRBV6-1	TRBJ2-2	-	CASSAPDRNTGELFF	TGTGCCAGCAGTGCTCCGGACAGGAACACCGGGGAGCTGTTTTTT
-	TRBV28	TRBJ2-4	few	CASSLYSISRNIQYF	TGTGCCAGCAGTTTGTACTCCATCTCCAGAAACATTCAGTACTTC
-	TRBV5-1	TRBJ2-7	-	CASSPLGFNEQYF	TGCGCCAGCAGCCCCCTTGGTTTCAACGAGCAGTACTTC
TRBD2	TRBV6-1	TRBJ2-7	-	CASSVWLAGGEDEQYF	TGTGCCAGCAGTGTATGGCTAGCGGGAGGCGAAGACGAGCAGTACTTC
-	TRBV29-1	TRBJ2-5	-	CSVSGETQYF	TGCAGCGTTTCCGGGGAGACCCAGTACTTC
-	TRBV6-5	TRBJ1-5	-	CAHTGTKRPQHF	TGTGCCCATACTGGGACCAAGAGACCCCAGCATTTT
-	TRBV7-9	TRBJ2-1	few	CASSLWGEVSSYNEQFF	TGTGCCAGCAGCCTGTGGGGCGAAGTCAGCTCCTACAATGAGCAGTTCTTC
-	TRBV6-1	TRBJ1-5	few	CASKDDNQPQHF	TGTGCCAGCAAGGATGACAATCAGCCCCAGCATTTT
-	TRBV4-2	TRBJ1-1	-	CASSQGRVTEAFF	TGTGCCAGCAGCCAGGGTCGGGTCACTGAAGCTTTCTTT
TRBD1	TRBV7-6	TRBJ1-2	once	CASSPIEQGRYGYTF	TGTGCCAGCAGCCCAATCGAACAGGGGCGCTATGGCTACACCTTC
-	TRBV7-9	TRBJ2-7	-	CASSLGRYEQYF	TGTGCCAGCAGCTTAGGTCGGTACGAGCAGTACTTC
-	TRBV4-2	TRBJ2-2	few	CASSPSSGSNTGELFF	TGTGCCAGCAGCCCCTCCTCGGGGTCGAACACCGGGGAGCTGTTTTTT
TRBD1	TRBV4-1	TRBJ1-5	-	CASSPDRGNQPQHF	TGCGCCAGCAGCCCGGACAGGGGCAATCAGCCCCAGCATTTT
TRBD1	TRBV29-1	TRBJ2-7	few	CSAAETGTGEQYF	TGCAGCGCCGCCGAGACAGGGACAGGCGAGCAGTACTTC
-	TRBV27	TRBJ2-3	once	CASSEGPGKVTDTQYF	TGTGCCAGCAGCGAGGGTCCGGGGAAGGTCACAGATACGCAGTATTTT
-	TRBV7-9	TRBJ2-5	few	CASSSPQKETQYF	TGTGCCAGCAGCTCCCCTCAAAAGGAGACCCAGTACTTC
TRBD2	TRBV9	TRBJ2-1	few	CASSKGLAAYNEQFF	TGTGCCAGCAGCAAAGGACTAGCGGCTTACAATGAGCAGTTCTTC
-	TRBV4-1	TRBJ2-3	-	CASSQETTDTQYF	TGCGCCAGCAGCCAAGAAACGACAGATACGCAGTATTTT
TRBD2	TRBV7-8	TRBJ2-3	-	CASSLYPGGGTDTQYF	TGTGCCAGCAGCTTATACCCGGGAGGGGGCACAGATACGCAGTATTTT
TRBD2	TRBV11-3	TRBJ2-3	once	CASSRLAGAPDTQYF	TGTGCCAGCAGCCGACTAGCGGGAGCTCCAGATACGCAGTATTTT
-	TRBV11-2	TRBJ2-5	few	CASSLWALMETQYF	TGTGCCAGCAGCTTATGGGCGTTGATGGAGACCCAGTACTTC
TRBD2	TRBV11-2	TRBJ2-3	-	CASSPTGGSTDTQYF	TGTGCCAGCAGCCCTACGGGAGGGAGCACAGATACGCAGTATTTT
TRBD2	TRBV7-9	TRBJ2-3	-	CASSSIAGAGTDTQYF	TGTGCCAGCAGCTCCATAGCGGGAGCGGGCACAGATACGCAGTATTTT
-	TRBV5-1	TRBJ2-1	-	CASSLAGGRNEQFF	TGCGCCAGCAGCTTGGCCGGGGGGCGCAATGAGCAGTTCTTC
-	TRBV5-1	TRBJ2-2	few	CASSLGQGSAGELFF	TGCGCCAGCAGCTTGGGCCAGGGGAGTGCCGGGGAGCTGTTTTTT
-	TRBV6-1	TRBJ2-7	-	CASSNGQSYEQYF	TGTGCCAGCAGTAACGGACAGTCCTACGAGCAGTACTTC
-	TRBV19	TRBJ2-1	-	CASTMGGSEQFF	TGTGCCAGTACTATGGGGGGATCTGAGCAGTTCTTC
-	TRBV5-1	TRBJ1-2	-	CASSWGDNEFDYGYTF	TGCGCCAGCAGCTGGGGGGACAATGAATTCGACTATGGCTACACCTTC
-	TRBV7-9	TRBJ2-2	-	CASSPPRVAGELFF	TGTGCCAGCAGCCCCCCTAGAGTCGCCGGGGAGCTGTTTTTT
TRBD2	TRBV5-1	TRBJ2-3	-	CASRKGTSGGSTDTQYF	TGCGCCAGCAGGAAAGGGACTAGCGGGGGTAGCACAGATACGCAGTATTTT
TRBD1	TRBV9	TRBJ1-2	few	CASSEGTAANYGYTF	TGTGCCAGCAGCGAGGGGACAGCAGCTAACTATGGCTACACCTTC
TRBD1	TRBV2	TRBJ2-1	-	CATLGGQGLNNEQFF	TGTGCCACCCTAGGGGGACAGGGACTCAACAATGAGCAGTTCTTC
-	TRBV12-5	TRBJ2-7	once	CASGLLKPGPLPLSSYEQYF	TGTGCTAGTGGTTTGCTAAAACCGGGACCGTTGCCTTTGAGCTCCTACGAGCAGTACTTC
TRBD2	TRBV29-1	TRBJ2-7	-	CSAYVGGYEQYF	TGCAGCGCCTACGTGGGGGGGTACGAGCAGTACTTC
-	TRBV7-9	TRBJ1-1	-	CASSLGFTEAFF	TGTGCCAGCAGCTTAGGTTTCACTGAAGCTTTCTTT
-	TRBV6-5	TRBJ2-2	few	CASSWKRTGELFF	TGTGCCAGCAGTTGGAAGCGTACCGGGGAGCTGTTTTTT
-	TRBV6-5	TRBJ2-7	-	CASSYGTDSWGEQYF	TGTGCCAGCAGTTACGGGACCGACTCCTGGGGCGAGCAGTACTTC